This TCR beta chain was identified during a study of blood T cells in healthy people across ages. Overall study context: About one barcoded TCR beta cDNA was captured per two T cells.

Healthy Caucasian individuals from Russia aged roughly 6 to 100 were enrolled as donors. The authors extracted at least 5 micrograms of total RNA per sample. Alongside a J-beta primer mix, a sample-barcoded 5' primer served in a second PCR lasting roughly 6 to 11 cycles. TCRdb itself ran the 5' RACE reads through MiXCR, one entry per CDR3 protein. The sample lists more than 750,000 distinct CDR3 sequences; roughly 29% were seen once. Germline V gene sequence: CDR1 MDHEN, CDR2 SYDVKM. There are 11 residues in the CDR3. V was trimmed by 5 bases and J by 5 bases, leaving 7 bases between them. This clonotype was seen many times. The sample was also linked to a second study, of T cells of mothers and their children. That study reports: For each mother, over 8.5 million TCR beta CDR3 reads were obtained, and for each child, 2.5 million to 3 million.

Sequenced material: blood. The sequence was obtained from a woman aged 40-49 years in good health. The chain employs TRBV28 and TRBJ2-7; D is undetermined. The CDR3, as DNA: TGTGCCAGCAGTGGCCCCAACGAGCAGTACTTC. Protein: CASSGPNEQYF.